One and the same sample provided the 14 T cell receptor beta chains below, sequenced in a study of cytomegalovirus exposure and HLA in healthy donors. The PCR used 60 Vbeta and 13 Jbeta primers. Sequenced by immunoSEQ multiplex PCR; TCRdb stores in-frame clones only, minus some. The data contain 100,000 to 140,000 clones, more than 70% of them singletons. What was sequenced was PBMCs. The receptors stem from a man between 25 and 39 years old in good health and CMV-seronegative.

The chain employs TRBV2 and TRBJ1-4, with D perhaps TRBD1 (5 bases). Germline V gene lookup returns CDR1 SNHLY and CDR2 FYNNEI. V dropped 8 bases and J dropped 8 bases, with 15 bases sitting between them. The CDR3 consists of 13 residues. The CDR3 DNA reads as TGTGCCAGCGAGGTTGGGGGGGAGGAAAAACTGTTTTTT. Translation: CASEVGGEEKLFF. Together with reference TRBV2 and TRBJ1-4, the CDR3 gives the full variable domain: EPEVTQTPSHQVTQMGQEVILRCVPISNHLYFYWYRQILGQKVEFLVSFYNNEISEKSEIFDDQFSVERPDGSNFTLKIRSTKLEDSAMYFCASEVGGEEKLFFGSGTQLSVL.

The genes are TRBV27 and TRBJ2-1; 8 positions match TRBD2. In germline, CDR1 is MNHEY, CDR2 SMNVEV (reference sequence). With V trimmed by 5 bases and J by 4 bases, 10 bases remained unmatched. This CDR3 is 16 amino acids long. CDR3 region: CASSPREQRGYNEQFF. In DNA, the CDR3 is TGTGCCAGCAGTCCTCGGGAGCAGCGGGGGTACAATGAGCAGTTCTTC.

The chain carries TRBV28 and TRBJ2-3; D may be TRBD2 (6 bases). Trimming removed 2 bases at V and 7 bases at J, with 16 bases between. CDR1 and CDR2 from the germline V gene are MDHEN and SYDVKM. There are 15 residues in the CDR3. Written as DNA, the CDR3 is TGTGCCAGCAGTTTACGTGGCGGGAATTTGTATACGCAGTATTTT. Amino acids: CASSLRGGNLYTQYF.

J is TRBJ2-2 and V is TRBV19; D ambiguous. The CDR3 runs 13 residues. The V end lost 3 bases, the J end lost 6 bases, and 8 bases lay between the germline ends. The V gene's germline CDR1 is LNHDA and CDR2 SQIVND (reference sequence). The CDR3 DNA sequence: TGTGCCAGTAGTATGGGCAGTCCCGGGGAGCTGTTTTTT. Its protein product is CASSMGSPGELFF.

This clone appeared a few times. J is TRBJ1-1 and V is TRBV27; D might be TRBD1 (6 bases). Germline assignment: CDR1 MNHEY and CDR2 SMNVEV (reference sequence). CDR3 length: 14 amino acids. V lost 7 bases and J lost 5, with 17 bases in between. In DNA, the CDR3 is TGTGCCAGCAACCGAATCAGGGGAGGGACTGAAGCTTTCTTT. Protein product: CASNRIRGGTEAFF.

The genes are TRBV19 and TRBJ1-1; possibly TRBD1 for D (5 bases). The CDR3 runs to 16 residues. Germline CDR1 and CDR2: LNHDA and SQIVND (reference sequence). Trimming pared 7 bases from V and 5 bases from J, leaving 23 bases between. The CDR3 region is CASIQIPGGKVTEAFF. CDR3 nucleotide sequence: TGTGCCAGTATCCAAATTCCCGGGGGAAAAGTGACTGAAGCTTTCTTT.

The chain has TRBV5-1 and TRBJ1-2, with TRBD1 identical over 7 bases. CDR3 length equals 16 residues. Germline CDR1 is SGHRS and CDR2 is YFSETQ. With V trimmed by 2 bases and J by 2 bases, 9 bases remained unmatched. The CDR3 DNA sequence: TGCGCCAGCAGCTTCTGGGGACAGCAGCAAAACTATGGCTACACCTTC. Its protein is CASSFWGQQQNYGYTF.

The chain has TRBV6-5 and TRBJ2-7, with 12 positions matching TRBD1. With 2 bases clipped from V and 4 bases from J, the junction kept 3 bases outside the gene matches. Germline V gene lookup returns CDR1 MNHEY and CDR2 SVGAGI. This CDR3 is 15 amino acids long. Here the CDR3 DNA reads TGTGCCAGCAGTTACCGGGACAGGGGGCTATACGAGCAGTACTTC. It specifies CASSYRDRGLYEQYF.

This clone was found a few times. The CDR3 region is CASSSGTGQETQYF. The CDR3 bases are TGCGCCAGCAGCTCGGGGACAGGGCAAGAGACCCAGTACTTC. The chain links TRBV5-1 to TRBJ2-5, with 9 bases fitting TRBD1. Trimming took 3 bases from V and 2 from J; bases not matched to a gene: 2. CDR1 SGHRS and CDR2 YFSETQ come from the germline V gene. The CDR3 consists of 14 residues.

The V and J genes are TRBV30 and TRBJ2-5; D is perhaps TRBD1 (5 bases). Per the germline V gene, CDR1 is GTSNPN and CDR2 is SVGIG (reference sequence). The CDR3 consists of 13 residues. Trimming cost V 2 bases and J 4 bases, with 11 bases left between them. The chain's CDR3 is CAWSLRAAETQYF. The CDR3 bases are TGTGCCTGGAGTCTCAGGGCAGCAGAGACCCAGTACTTC.

The rearrangement uses TRBV27 and TRBJ2-5; TRBD1 agrees at 9 bases. The trim removed 6 bases at V and 5 bases at J, leaving 7 bases unmatched. The CDR3 runs 14 residues. In germline, CDR1 is MNHEY, CDR2 SMNVEV (reference sequence). CDR3 in DNA: TGTGCCAGCAGGGAAACAGGGGGCTGGGAGACCCAGTACTTC. Protein sequence: CASRETGGWETQYF.

The V and J genes are TRBV2 and TRBJ2-6, with no clear D. The germline gives CDR1 SNHLY, CDR2 FYNNEI. V was pared by 8 bases and J by 2 bases, with 10 bases between. This CDR3 region has 14 residues. The CDR3 DNA reads TGTGCCAGCCTTGAGTTCACTGGGGCCAACGTCCTGACTTTC. It encodes CASLEFTGANVLTF.

The chain uses TRBV7-9 and TRBJ1-4; no definite D call. The CDR3 totals 11 residues. Trimming left V 5 bases short and J 5 bases short, with 3 bases between. Per the germline V gene, CDR1 is SEHNR and CDR2 is FQNEAQ (reference sequence). This chain's CDR3 is CASSPNEKLFF. The CDR3 DNA sequence: TGTGCCAGCAGCCCAAATGAAAAACTGTTTTTT.

Points on this clone: Distinct nucleotide sequences in the sample also encode this CDR3. The chain combines TRBV28 with TRBJ1-5; tentatively, D is TRBD1 (5 bases). The ends were cut back, 7 bases at V and 7 bases at J, with 11 bases in the middle. The CDR3 is 12 residues long. Per the germline V gene, CDR1 is MDHEN and CDR2 is SYDVKM. This CDR3 is CASIDRGQPQHF. DNA of the CDR3: TGTGCCAGCATCGATAGGGGCCAGCCCCAGCATTTT.